The source of this TCR beta chain is a study of shared clonotypes between healthy human individuals. Germline V lookup: CDR1 KGHSH, CDR2 LQKENI. CDR3 length: 14 amino acids. With 4 bases clipped from V and 0 bases from J, the junction kept 3 bases outside the gene matches. Authors' data handling: ImmunoSEQ junction-only sequences lacked quality scores, so their filtering differed. Assay: immunoSEQ multiplex PCR; the TCRdb copy retains only in-frame clones and omits some. V and J calls and clone size are given by that table; D and trimming were obtained from the DNA. The sample contains about 2 million clones, roughly 95% of which appear only once. The naive CD8 fraction comprised CD45RO-negative cells positively selected for CCR7 and excluded terminally differentiated effector memory CD45RA+ cells.

This rearrangement joins TRBV18 to TRBJ2-7, with 7 bases that match TRBD1. Sequenced input: naive CD8+ T cells sorted from blood. This clonotype originated in a man younger than 30 in good health. CDR3 sequence reads: CASSLQGTSYEQYF. In nucleotides, the CDR3 is TGTGCCAGCTCACTACAGGGGACCTCCTACGAGCAGTACTTC.